This is a list of T cell receptor beta chains from one sample in a study of blood T cell repertoires in COVID-19. The assay was immunoSEQ multiplex PCR, and TCRdb's table has in-frame clones only and misses some. This table holds a few hundred thousand clones, roughly 85% found once. The sample consisted of PBMCs or T cells enriched from blood (not recorded which). Receptors were obtained from a man aged 25-45 years who had recovered from COVID-19. Each CDR3 is given without its conserved first and last residue. Each record gives: V gene, D gene, J gene, CDR3 protein. A D gene is named only where the DNA matches it firmly.

v_call: TRBV10-1
d_call: TRBD1
j_call: TRBJ1-1
cdr3_aa: ASSDGTDMNTEAF

v_call: TRBV3-1/TRBV3-2
d_call: NA
j_call: TRBJ2-3
cdr3_aa: ASSLGSSGSTDTQY

v_call: TRBV19
d_call: TRBD1
j_call: TRBJ1-5
cdr3_aa: ASSIDRQGWQPQH

v_call: TRBV5-6
d_call: NA
j_call: TRBJ1-2
cdr3_aa: ASSFRWENDNYGYT

v_call: TRBV4-1
d_call: NA
j_call: TRBJ1-2
cdr3_aa: ASSTRPVRVGYT

v_call: TRBV3-1/TRBV3-2
d_call: TRBD2
j_call: TRBJ2-5
cdr3_aa: ASSHVLAGGKETQY

v_call: TRBV4-2
d_call: NA
j_call: TRBJ2-1
cdr3_aa: ASSLQAYNEQF

v_call: TRBV5-6
d_call: NA
j_call: TRBJ1-1
cdr3_aa: ASSLRQGTTEAF

v_call: TRBV5-8
d_call: NA
j_call: TRBJ2-7
cdr3_aa: ASRGAGEQY

v_call: TRBV2
d_call: NA
j_call: TRBJ2-5
cdr3_aa: ASSKDSETQY

v_call: TRBV24-1
d_call: TRBD1
j_call: TRBJ1-5
cdr3_aa: ATSDPGTDRQH

v_call: TRBV9
d_call: NA
j_call: TRBJ2-7
cdr3_aa: ASSPSSGYEQY

v_call: TRBV7-9
d_call: TRBD1
j_call: TRBJ1-2
cdr3_aa: ASTGGTVSYGYT

v_call: TRBV6-5
d_call: NA
j_call: TRBJ2-2
cdr3_aa: ASRQLGRTGELF

v_call: TRBV5-4
d_call: NA
j_call: TRBJ2-5
cdr3_aa: ASTQGQKETQY

v_call: TRBV27
d_call: TRBD1
j_call: TRBJ1-6
cdr3_aa: ASSLFFGQGRAYNSPLH

v_call: TRBV7-2
d_call: NA
j_call: TRBJ1-4
cdr3_aa: ASSPRQRGEKLF

v_call: TRBV5-1
d_call: NA
j_call: TRBJ1-2
cdr3_aa: ASSLEGTGSYGYT

v_call: TRBV11-1
d_call: NA
j_call: TRBJ2-1
cdr3_aa: ASSLARGGAFNEQF

v_call: TRBV3-1/TRBV3-2
d_call: TRBD2
j_call: TRBJ2-3
cdr3_aa: ASSHSGARDTQY

v_call: TRBV16
d_call: NA
j_call: TRBJ2-1
cdr3_aa: ASSRTQGKYNEQF

v_call: TRBV20-1
d_call: TRBD1
j_call: TRBJ1-1
cdr3_aa: SASETGVWVTEAF

v_call: TRBV7-3
d_call: TRBD1
j_call: TRBJ1-6
cdr3_aa: ASSLGTGSSPLH

v_call: TRBV25-1
d_call: NA
j_call: TRBJ1-2
cdr3_aa: ASSEWGDGGYT

v_call: TRBV6-5
d_call: NA
j_call: TRBJ1-2
cdr3_aa: ASSYRGGYT

v_call: TRBV4-1
d_call: NA
j_call: TRBJ1-1
cdr3_aa: ASSPGGYLNTEAF

v_call: TRBV19
d_call: NA
j_call: TRBJ1-2
cdr3_aa: ASSITDYGYT

v_call: TRBV7-3
d_call: NA
j_call: TRBJ2-3
cdr3_aa: ASSSSTDTQY

v_call: TRBV5-4
d_call: TRBD2
j_call: TRBJ2-3
cdr3_aa: ASSLTSGGADTQY

v_call: TRBV3-1/TRBV3-2
d_call: TRBD1
j_call: TRBJ1-1
cdr3_aa: ASSQDPATTQGVRAF

v_call: TRBV19
d_call: TRBD2
j_call: TRBJ2-7
cdr3_aa: ASSRRGGSSYEQY

v_call: TRBV3-1/TRBV3-2
d_call: TRBD2
j_call: TRBJ2-1
cdr3_aa: ASSQAWRGAGNEQF

v_call: TRBV6-1
d_call: TRBD2
j_call: TRBJ2-3
cdr3_aa: ASSEAPPSGGTDTQY

v_call: TRBV12-3/TRBV12-4
d_call: NA
j_call: TRBJ1-3
cdr3_aa: AASRVRNTIY

v_call: TRBV6-2/TRBV6-3
d_call: NA
j_call: TRBJ1-1
cdr3_aa: ASSYSALAPQAF

v_call: TRBV30
d_call: NA
j_call: TRBJ2-7
cdr3_aa: AWSLSYEQY

v_call: TRBV4-3
d_call: TRBD2
j_call: TRBJ2-1
cdr3_aa: ASSPRGTSSYNEQF

v_call: TRBV6-5
d_call: TRBD1
j_call: TRBJ1-1
cdr3_aa: ASTFGQGENTEAF

v_call: TRBV7-2
d_call: TRBD1
j_call: TRBJ1-6
cdr3_aa: ASSPVETGAAGSPLH

v_call: TRBV28
d_call: TRBD2
j_call: TRBJ2-1
cdr3_aa: ASIGGGSRNEQF

v_call: TRBV5-5
d_call: NA
j_call: TRBJ1-2
cdr3_aa: ASSSSRGAPTKNYGYT

v_call: TRBV5-1
d_call: NA
j_call: TRBJ2-5
cdr3_aa: ASSLLRDQETQY

v_call: TRBV5-1
d_call: NA
j_call: TRBJ1-4
cdr3_aa: ASSLAGTNEKLF

v_call: TRBV9
d_call: TRBD2
j_call: TRBJ2-1
cdr3_aa: ASSVGSERGSYNEQF

v_call: TRBV6-5
d_call: NA
j_call: TRBJ1-1
cdr3_aa: ASSYYTEAF

v_call: TRBV11-2
d_call: NA
j_call: TRBJ2-1
cdr3_aa: ASSFRSDSSYNEQF

v_call: TRBV3-1/TRBV3-2
d_call: TRBD1
j_call: TRBJ2-3
cdr3_aa: ASSRGQLLSTDTQY

v_call: TRBV11-2
d_call: NA
j_call: TRBJ2-3
cdr3_aa: ASSSSTDTQY

v_call: TRBV4-2
d_call: NA
j_call: TRBJ2-2
cdr3_aa: ASSQATGTGELF

v_call: TRBV30
d_call: NA
j_call: TRBJ1-2
cdr3_aa: AWSVAGLSGYT

v_call: TRBV5-6
d_call: NA
j_call: TRBJ1-2
cdr3_aa: ASSFVTERLDGYT

v_call: TRBV7-9
d_call: TRBD2
j_call: TRBJ2-1
cdr3_aa: ASSFAGGPYNEQF

v_call: TRBV19
d_call: TRBD1
j_call: TRBJ2-3
cdr3_aa: ASSRDSLTDTQY